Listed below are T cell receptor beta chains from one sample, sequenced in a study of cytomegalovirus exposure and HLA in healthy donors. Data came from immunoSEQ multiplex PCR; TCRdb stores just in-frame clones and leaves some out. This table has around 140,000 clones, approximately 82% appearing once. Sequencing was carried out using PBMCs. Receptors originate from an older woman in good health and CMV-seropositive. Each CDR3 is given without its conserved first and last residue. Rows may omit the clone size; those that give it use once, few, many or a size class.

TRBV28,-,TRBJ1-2,ASSLTELNYGYT
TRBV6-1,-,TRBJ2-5,ASSEEGRGLAGGRETQY
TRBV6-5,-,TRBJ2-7,ASSYSGTTYEQY
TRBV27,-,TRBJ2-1,ATEEGVVRF
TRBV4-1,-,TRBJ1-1,ASSSGQGADTEAF
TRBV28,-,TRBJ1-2,ASRGQIYGYT
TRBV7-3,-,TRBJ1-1,ASSSASGVGTEAF
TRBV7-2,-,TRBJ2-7,ASSLVGQGSYEQY
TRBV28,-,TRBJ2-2,ASSFEGEGTGELF
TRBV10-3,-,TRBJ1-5,AISGQADGNQPQH
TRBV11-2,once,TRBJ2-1,ATSAGWAYNEQF
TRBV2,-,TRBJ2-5,ASSELFLVQETQY
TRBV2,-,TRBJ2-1,ASSRTSGRGGYNEQF
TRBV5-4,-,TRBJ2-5,ASSSASGLAGGAQY
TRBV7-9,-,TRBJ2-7,ASSLGRELYEQY
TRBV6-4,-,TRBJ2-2,ASIGLASTPATGELF
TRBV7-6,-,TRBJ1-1,ASSLGANTEAF
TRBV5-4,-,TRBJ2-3,ASSSRDTSTDTQY
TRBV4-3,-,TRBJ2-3,ASSQAGMVDTQY
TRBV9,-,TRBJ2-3,ASSVVGQAPQY
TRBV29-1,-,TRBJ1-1,SGLTGGNTEAF
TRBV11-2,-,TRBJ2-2,ASSLGQGGQGSRTGELF
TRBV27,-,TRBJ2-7,ASSFVGGVYEQY
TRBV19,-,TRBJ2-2,ASSIIGQGAGELF
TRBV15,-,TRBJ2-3,ATSRELLALTDTQY
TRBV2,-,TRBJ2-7,ASMLYEQY
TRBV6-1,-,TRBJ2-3,ASSGQGSGGGLAKDTQY
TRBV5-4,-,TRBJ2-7,ASRGSGLEY
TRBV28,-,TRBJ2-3,ASSPRWGGSTDTQY
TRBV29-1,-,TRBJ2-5,SVLPRPSSFRETQY
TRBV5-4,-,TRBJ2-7,ASSFGTGSYEQY
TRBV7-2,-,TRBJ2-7,ASSPGGYEQY
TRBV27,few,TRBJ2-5,ASSFSLEGETQY
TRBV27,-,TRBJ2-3,ASRRTSGRGTDTQY
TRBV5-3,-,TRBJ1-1,ARKTGEPAGRRKAF
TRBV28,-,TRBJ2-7,ASSSKTRSRY
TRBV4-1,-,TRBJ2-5,ASSRAGTDQETQY
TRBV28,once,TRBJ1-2,ASSRSARYGYT
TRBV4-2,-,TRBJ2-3,ASSQGVVEFESRDTQY
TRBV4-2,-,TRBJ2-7,ASSRRLGENGGAVYEQY
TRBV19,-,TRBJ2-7,ASSTQGGSYEQY
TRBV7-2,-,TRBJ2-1,ASSLSGTSSGEQF
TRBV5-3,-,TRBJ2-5,ARSLKFRLETQY
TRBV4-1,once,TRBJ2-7,ASSLGTSSYEQY
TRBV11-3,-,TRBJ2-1,ASSRLVATHNEQF
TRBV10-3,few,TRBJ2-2,AISESSRSGRAGTGELF
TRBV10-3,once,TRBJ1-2,AISESEGRGGYT
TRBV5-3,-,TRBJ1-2,ARSRDRANYGYT
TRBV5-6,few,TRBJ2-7,ASSLEGGPYEQY
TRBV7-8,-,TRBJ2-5,ASSPGTVQETQY
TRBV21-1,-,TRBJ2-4,ASSPTRRSPYAKNIQY
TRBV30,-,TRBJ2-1,AWMSGTTYNEQF
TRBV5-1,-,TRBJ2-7,ASGAGTGGYEQY
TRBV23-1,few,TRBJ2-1,ASSQSRLSLF
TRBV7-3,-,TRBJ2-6,ASSPTSAGANVLT
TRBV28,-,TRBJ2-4,ASSLWSDIQY
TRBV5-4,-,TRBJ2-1,ASSLVGLAGLGEEQF
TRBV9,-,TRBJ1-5,ASSVVSQGARQPQH